The rows below give T cell receptor beta chains drawn from one sample of a study of PD-1 blockade in classical Hodgkin lymphoma. Clones were sequenced by immunoSEQ multiplex PCR, and TCRdb holds only the in-frame ones, with some missing. This table has some 90,000 clones, about nine tenths appearing once. The material sequenced was peripheral blood mononuclear cells (PBMCs), taken before the second cycle of nivolumab. Receptors originate from a human donor with classical Hodgkin lymphoma. Both conserved end residues are part of each CDR3. The order of the fields is clone size, J gene, V gene, D gene, CDR3 DNA, CDR3 protein. A D gene is named only where the DNA matches it firmly. The size entry is marked missing in some rows and otherwise reads once, few, many or a size class.

clone_size: NA
j_call: TRBJ2-2
v_call: TRBV27
d_call: NA
cdr3_nt: TGTGCCAGCAGTTTAAATGGAGTCAACACCGGGGAGCTGTTTTTT
cdr3_aa: CASSLNGVNTGELFF

clone_size: NA
j_call: TRBJ1-3
v_call: TRBV30
d_call: TRBD1
cdr3_nt: TGTGCCTGGAGTGTATCAGGGGGCCCTGGAAACACCATATATTTT
cdr3_aa: CAWSVSGGPGNTIYF

clone_size: NA
j_call: TRBJ2-7
v_call: TRBV28
d_call: TRBD1
cdr3_nt: TGTGCCAGCACACTCGCCCGGGACAGGGGCAATGTCTTTTCCCGTGAGACCTACGAGCAGTACTTC
cdr3_aa: CASTLARDRGNVFSRETYEQYF

clone_size: once
j_call: TRBJ2-5
v_call: TRBV30
d_call: NA
cdr3_nt: TGTGCCTGGAGGGTCGGCAGTCCTCCTAATGTCCAGTACTTC
cdr3_aa: CAWRVGSPPNVQYF

clone_size: NA
j_call: TRBJ1-1
v_call: TRBV6-4
d_call: TRBD1
cdr3_nt: TGTGCCAGCAGTGCAGGGGGCGAATACATGAACACTGAAGCTTTCTTT
cdr3_aa: CASSAGGEYMNTEAFF

clone_size: NA
j_call: TRBJ2-1
v_call: TRBV11-2
d_call: TRBD1
cdr3_nt: TGTGCCAGCAGCCTGCGACAGGGGGGCAATGAGCAGTTCTTC
cdr3_aa: CASSLRQGGNEQFF

clone_size: NA
j_call: TRBJ2-3
v_call: TRBV7-2
d_call: TRBD2
cdr3_nt: TGTGCCAGCAGCCCTAGGCGCGGGAGGTCAGATACGCAGTATTTT
cdr3_aa: CASSPRRGRSDTQYF

clone_size: NA
j_call: TRBJ2-5
v_call: TRBV7-9
d_call: NA
cdr3_nt: TGTGCCAGCAGCTTATTGATCGAGACCCAGTACTTC
cdr3_aa: CASSLLIETQYF

clone_size: NA
j_call: TRBJ1-2
v_call: TRBV27
d_call: TRBD1
cdr3_nt: TGTGCCAGCAGTTTAGTTAGGGACAGGGACTACACCTTC
cdr3_aa: CASSLVRDRDYTF

clone_size: NA
j_call: TRBJ2-5
v_call: TRBV7-6
d_call: TRBD1
cdr3_nt: TGTGCCACCACCTCGACAGGGGCTGGAGAGACCCAGTACTTC
cdr3_aa: CATTSTGAGETQYF

clone_size: NA
j_call: TRBJ1-5
v_call: TRBV19
d_call: TRBD1
cdr3_nt: TGTGCCAGTAGTTTTGTCAGGGGGCTTGGGAATCAGCCCCAGCATTTT
cdr3_aa: CASSFVRGLGNQPQHF

clone_size: NA
j_call: TRBJ2-7
v_call: TRBV5-1
d_call: NA
cdr3_nt: TGCGCCAGCAGCTTTACCCTTTTATCCTACGAGCAGTACTTC
cdr3_aa: CASSFTLLSYEQYF

clone_size: NA
j_call: TRBJ1-4
v_call: TRBV7-9
d_call: NA
cdr3_nt: TGTGCCAGCAGCCCACAAGAGATAAGTAATGAAAAACTGTTTTTT
cdr3_aa: CASSPQEISNEKLFF

clone_size: NA
j_call: TRBJ2-4
v_call: TRBV10-3
d_call: NA
cdr3_nt: TGTGCCATCAGTGTTTTCCCTCCGGGGACCAAAAACATTCAGTACTTC
cdr3_aa: CAISVFPPGTKNIQYF

clone_size: NA
j_call: TRBJ2-2
v_call: TRBV9
d_call: NA
cdr3_nt: TGTGCCAGCAGCACCTTGGACTGGGCGGTGGCGTGGAACGGGGAGCTGTTTTTT
cdr3_aa: CASSTLDWAVAWNGELFF

clone_size: NA
j_call: TRBJ2-1
v_call: TRBV6-5
d_call: NA
cdr3_nt: TGTGCCAGCAGTTACGGAAGAACCTACAATGAGCAGTTCTTC
cdr3_aa: CASSYGRTYNEQFF

clone_size: NA
j_call: TRBJ2-7
v_call: TRBV30
d_call: TRBD2
cdr3_nt: TGTGCCTGGAATAGCGGGAGATACGAGCAGTACTTC
cdr3_aa: CAWNSGRYEQYF

clone_size: NA
j_call: TRBJ2-5
v_call: TRBV29-1
d_call: TRBD2
cdr3_nt: TGCAGCGTTACGGGGGGGGCCCAAGAGACCCAGTACTTC
cdr3_aa: CSVTGGAQETQYF

clone_size: NA
j_call: TRBJ2-2
v_call: TRBV14
d_call: TRBD2
cdr3_nt: TGTGCCAGCAGGTCGCTAGCGGGAGCGAACACCGGGGAGCTGTTTTTT
cdr3_aa: CASRSLAGANTGELFF

clone_size: once
j_call: TRBJ2-7
v_call: TRBV6-1
d_call: TRBD2
cdr3_nt: TGTGCCAGCAGTGAAGTGGCGGGGGGCGCCGGCACCTACGAGCAGTACTTC
cdr3_aa: CASSEVAGGAGTYEQYF

clone_size: NA
j_call: TRBJ1-1
v_call: TRBV7-8
d_call: NA
cdr3_nt: TGTGCCAGCAACCTGGACACCATGAACACTGAAGCTTTCTTT
cdr3_aa: CASNLDTMNTEAFF

clone_size: NA
j_call: TRBJ1-1
v_call: TRBV14
d_call: NA
cdr3_nt: TGTGCCAGCAGCCAAGCTACAGGGTGGATGAACACTGAAGCTTTCTTT
cdr3_aa: CASSQATGWMNTEAFF

clone_size: NA
j_call: TRBJ2-1
v_call: TRBV7-6
d_call: NA
cdr3_nt: TGTGCCAGCAGCCCACGTTTGGTCCCCCGGCGGGAGCAGTTCTTC
cdr3_aa: CASSPRLVPRREQFF

clone_size: NA
j_call: TRBJ2-7
v_call: TRBV9
d_call: NA
cdr3_nt: TGTGCCAGCAGCGTGGACCAGCGGGCCTTAGGTAACGAGCAGTACTTC
cdr3_aa: CASSVDQRALGNEQYF

clone_size: NA
j_call: TRBJ2-3
v_call: TRBV11-3
d_call: NA
cdr3_nt: TGTGCCAGCAGCCCCAGCCGGGAAGCAGATACGCAGTATTTT
cdr3_aa: CASSPSREADTQYF

clone_size: NA
j_call: TRBJ2-5
v_call: TRBV19
d_call: NA
cdr3_nt: TGTGCCACCGGAGAGACCCAGTACTTC
cdr3_aa: CATGETQYF

clone_size: NA
j_call: TRBJ2-1
v_call: TRBV5-1
d_call: TRBD1
cdr3_nt: TGCGCCAGCAGCTTGGGGGACAGCGGTTACAATGAGCAGTTCTTC
cdr3_aa: CASSLGDSGYNEQFF

clone_size: NA
j_call: TRBJ1-3
v_call: TRBV15
d_call: NA
cdr3_nt: TGTGCCACCAGAAGGGACTTTGGAAACACCATATATTTT
cdr3_aa: CATRRDFGNTIYF

clone_size: NA
j_call: TRBJ1-5
v_call: TRBV27
d_call: NA
cdr3_nt: TGTGCCAGCAGTTTGACTGGGTCGGCGAGACAGCCCCAGCATTTT
cdr3_aa: CASSLTGSARQPQHF

clone_size: NA
j_call: TRBJ2-7
v_call: TRBV4-2
d_call: TRBD2
cdr3_nt: TGTGCCAGCAGCCAAGAGGTGGCGGGAGGACATAACGAGCAGTACTTC
cdr3_aa: CASSQEVAGGHNEQYF